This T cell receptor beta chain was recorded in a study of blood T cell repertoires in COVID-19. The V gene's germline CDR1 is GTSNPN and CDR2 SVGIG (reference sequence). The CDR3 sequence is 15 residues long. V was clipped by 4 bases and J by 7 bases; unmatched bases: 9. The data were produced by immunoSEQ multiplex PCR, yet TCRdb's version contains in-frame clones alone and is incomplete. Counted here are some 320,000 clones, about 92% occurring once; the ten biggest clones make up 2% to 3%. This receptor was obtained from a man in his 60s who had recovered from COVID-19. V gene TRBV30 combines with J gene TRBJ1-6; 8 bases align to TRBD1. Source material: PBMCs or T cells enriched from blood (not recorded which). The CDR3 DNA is TGTGCCTGGAAAAGGAGAGGACAGGGAAATTCACCCCTCCACTTT. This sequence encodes CAWKRRGQGNSPLHF.